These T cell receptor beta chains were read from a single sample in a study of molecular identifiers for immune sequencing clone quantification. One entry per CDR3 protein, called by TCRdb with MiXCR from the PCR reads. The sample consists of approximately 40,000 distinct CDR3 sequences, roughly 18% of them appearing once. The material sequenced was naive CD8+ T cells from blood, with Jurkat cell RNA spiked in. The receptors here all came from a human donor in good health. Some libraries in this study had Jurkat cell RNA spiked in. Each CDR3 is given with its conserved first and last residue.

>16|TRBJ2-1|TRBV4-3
CASSQEQGLAGGEQFF
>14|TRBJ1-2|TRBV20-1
CSARDATGAYGYTF
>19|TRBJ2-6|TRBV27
CASSFLGTGGVAGTNVLTF
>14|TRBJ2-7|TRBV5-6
CASSLGTGAYEQYF
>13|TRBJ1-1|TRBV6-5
CASRPVMNTEAFF
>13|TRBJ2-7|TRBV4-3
CASSQGLSYEQYF
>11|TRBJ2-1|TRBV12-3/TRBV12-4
CASSFSYEQFF
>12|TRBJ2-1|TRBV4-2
CASSQGAVEQFF
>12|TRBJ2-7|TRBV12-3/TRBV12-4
CASSFMGYEQYF
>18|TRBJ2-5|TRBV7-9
CASSLALGEGPAPETQYF